Below are 31 T cell receptor beta chains sequenced from a single sample in a study of T cell responses to AZD1222 COVID-19 vaccine. TCRdb's table, derived via immunoSEQ multiplex PCR, lists solely in-frame clones and lacks some. The sample lists under 200,000 clones; 94% were seen once. The source material was peripheral blood, sampled on day 0 of AZD1222 vaccination. The receptors were gathered from an adult in good health.

This chain links TRBV3-1 (or the pseudogene TRBV3-2) with TRBJ2-1, with 7 positions matching TRBD2. From germline, CDR1 is LGHDT and CDR2 YNNKEL (reference sequence). The ends lost 4 bases at V and 7 bases at J; junction bases unmatched: 13. The CDR3 is made up of 16 amino acids. The CDR3 DNA follows: TGTGCCAGCAGCCGCCTTCCCGCGGGAGTCAGTAATGAGCAGTTCTTC. Amino acids: CASSRLPAGVSNEQFF.

V usage is TRBV7-2 and J usage is TRBJ2-7; D is ambiguous. Trimming removed 2 bases from V and 0 bases from J, with 11 bases in between. Germline V gives CDR1 SGHTA, CDR2 FQGNSA. This CDR3 contains 15 residues. The CDR3 DNA sequence: TGTGCCAGCAGCTTATCTCGGTTGAGCTCCTACGAGCAGTACTTC. As protein: CASSLSRLSSYEQYF.

The chain uses TRBV4-1 and TRBJ2-7; D call uncertain. The CDR3 is made up of 13 amino acids. The germline V gene has CDR1 MGHRA and CDR2 YSYEKL. Trimming pared 3 bases from V and 4 bases from J, leaving 10 bases between. CDR3 loop: CASSQAIGYEQYF. The CDR3, as DNA: TGCGCCAGCAGCCAGGCTATAGGGTACGAGCAGTACTTC.

The chain combines TRBV29-1 with TRBJ1-1; possible D gene TRBD1, 5 bases. Germline V gene sequence: CDR1 SQVTM, CDR2 ANQGSEA. The CDR3 runs 14 residues. With 5 bases removed from V and 4 bases from J, the gap between germline ends came to 17 bases. The CDR3, as DNA: TGCAGCGTTCTAAATGCAGGGAGGGTCACTGAAGCTTTCTTT. Translated, it gives CSVLNAGRVTEAFF.

This chain links TRBV28 with TRBJ1-1; TRBD1 agrees at 9 bases. CDR1 MDHEN and CDR2 SYDVKM come from the germline V gene. The V segment lost 4 bases and the J segment 4 bases; nucleotides outside the gene matches: 4. The CDR3 totals 14 residues. This chain's CDR3 is CASSWGTGSTEAFF. In nucleotides, the CDR3 is TGTGCCAGCAGTTGGGGGACAGGGAGCACTGAAGCTTTCTTT.

This chain joins TRBV27 and TRBJ2-3; perhaps TRBD2 as D (6 bases). Trimming stripped 2 bases from V and 7 bases from J, with 13 bases between. This CDR3 spans 14 amino acids. CDR1 is MNHEY and CDR2 is SMNVEV in the germline V gene (reference sequence). The CDR3 region has the DNA TGTGCCAGCAGTTTAGGAGGGGTGGGTTATACGCAGTATTTT. Translating gives CASSLGGVGYTQYF.

V is TRBV9 and J is TRBJ1-2, with D tentatively TRBD1 (6 bases). V was trimmed by 3 bases and J by 7 bases, leaving 7 bases between them. This CDR3 region has 11 residues. The germline gives CDR1 SGDLS, CDR2 YYNGEE. DNA of the CDR3: TGTGCCAGCAGCGAAGGGGGTGGCTACACCTTC. It codes for CASSEGGGYTF.

The chain combines TRBV6-5 with TRBJ1-6; no firm D call. CDR3 length: 15 amino acids. Germline V gene lookup returns CDR1 MNHEY and CDR2 SVGAGI. Trimming took off 2 bases at V and 0 bases at J, with 5 bases between the two ends. DNA of the CDR3: TGTGCCAGCAGTTACCGGGGCTCCTATAATTCACCCCTCCACTTT. As protein: CASSYRGSYNSPLHF.

This CDR3 is CASSPLAGRPYEQYF. DNA of the CDR3: TGTGCCAGCAGTCCACTAGCGGGGAGACCCTACGAGCAGTACTTC. The V call is TRBV6-5, the J call TRBJ2-7; the match to TRBD2 covers 10 bases. The CDR3 consists of 15 residues. V shed 5 bases and J 2 bases; nucleotides not matched to a gene: 6. The germline V gene has CDR1 MNHEY and CDR2 SVGAGI.

This chain uses TRBV3-1 (or the pseudogene TRBV3-2) with TRBJ2-5, with D uncertain. Trimming took 2 bases from V and 5 from J, leaving 3 bases between them. Germline lookup yields CDR1 LGHDT and CDR2 YNNKEL (reference sequence). The CDR3 covers 11 residues. CDR3 in amino acids: CASSQSETQYF. The CDR3 DNA reads TGTGCCAGCAGCCAATCGGAGACCCAGTACTTC.

The chain links TRBV18 to TRBJ1-3; no definite D call. Germline CDR1 and CDR2: KGHSH and LQKENI. The V end was cut by 6 bases, the J end by 0 bases, with 9 bases between. The CDR3 consists of 14 residues. The CDR3 here is CASSAAFSGNTIYF. DNA of the CDR3: TGTGCCAGCTCGGCAGCCTTCTCTGGAAACACCATATATTTT.

This rearrangement joins TRBV15 to TRBJ2-1; 7 nucleotides line up with TRBD1. This CDR3 is built from 19 residues. Germline V CDR1 and CDR2: LNHNV, YYDKDF (reference sequence). V trimming: 0 bases; J trimming: 0 bases; junction bases outside the gene matches: 11. In DNA, the CDR3 is TGTGCCACCAGCAGAGACCCGACCCGACAGGGCAGCTCCTACAATGAGCAGTTCTTC. It encodes CATSRDPTRQGSSYNEQFF.

This chain joins TRBV12-3 or TRBV12-4 and TRBJ1-5; the D is unclear. The CDR3 is 12 residues long. The V gene lost 3 bases and the J gene lost 13 bases, with 13 bases spanning the gap. The CDR3 here is CASSFGPSSQHF. In DNA form, the CDR3 reads TGTGCCAGCAGTTTTGGTCCGTCGTCGCAGCATTTT.

The chain recombines TRBV28 with TRBJ2-1, with a tentative D call TRBD1 (6 bases). The V end was cut by 4 bases, the J end by 9 bases, with 16 bases between. From germline, CDR1 is MDHEN and CDR2 SYDVKM. This CDR3 region has 14 residues. CDR3 amino acids: CASSSHYRAGEQFF. The CDR3 nucleotides read TGTGCCAGCAGTTCGCACTACAGGGCGGGTGAGCAGTTCTTC.

V is TRBV29-1 and J is TRBJ2-3; 14 positions match TRBD2. The length of the CDR3 is 17 residues. After removal of 6 bases from V and 5 bases from J, the junction contained 13 bases not matched to a gene. Germline-derived CDR1 and CDR2 are SQVTM and ANQGSEA. In DNA, the CDR3 is TGCAGCGTCGCCGACCTGGGACTAGCGGGAGATGGAGATACGCAGTATTTT. This sequence encodes CSVADLGLAGDGDTQYF.

V usage is TRBV30 and J usage is TRBJ1-2; D not certain. V lost 6 bases and J lost 10, with 21 bases in between. The CDR3 is 13 residues long. Per germline, CDR1 GTSNPN and CDR2 SVGIG (reference sequence). The CDR3 reads CACRGLPPSDYTF. The CDR3 coding sequence is TGTGCCTGCCGCGGACTGCCACCTAGTGACTACACCTTC.

The V and J genes are TRBV18 and TRBJ1-2, with 9 bases aligning to TRBD1. The CDR3 is 19 amino acids. Trimming at V came to 1 base and at J to 0 bases, leaving 12 bases not matched to a gene. In germline, CDR1 is KGHSH, CDR2 LQKENI. Here the CDR3 reads CASSPLGGTGTDTNYGYTF. CDR3 DNA sequence: TGTGCCAGCTCACCACTGGGAGGGACAGGGACCGACACTAACTATGGCTACACCTTC.

J is TRBJ2-5 and V is TRBV5-4, with 9 bases lining up with TRBD2. Germline V gives CDR1 SGHNT, CDR2 YYREEE (reference sequence). V gave up 0 bases and J gave up 4 bases; unmatched junction bases: 4. CDR3 size: 15 residues. CDR3 DNA sequence: TGTGCCAGCAGCTTGGGAGGCGGGAGGGGAGAGACCCAGTACTTC. Amino acid sequence: CASSLGGGRGETQYF. Variable domain in full (rest from reference TRBV5-4 and TRBJ2-5): ETGVTQSPTHLIKTRGQQVTLRCSSQSGHNTVSWYQQALGQGPQFIFQYYREEENGRGNFPPRFSGLQFPNYSSELNVNALELDDSALYLCASSLGGGRGETQYFGPGTRLLVL.

The chain links TRBV19 to TRBJ1-5; D perhaps matches TRBD1 (6 bases). The germline gives CDR1 LNHDA, CDR2 SQIVND (reference sequence). V lost 4 bases to trimming and J lost 11 bases, with 12 bases between them. This CDR3 has 12 amino acids. This chain's CDR3 is CASSRHRESQHF. The DNA of the CDR3 is TGTGCCAGTAGTAGGCACAGGGAGTCCCAGCATTTT.

A few counts support this clone. The rearrangement links TRBV24-1 to TRBJ2-1; 8 bases align to TRBD1. Germline CDR1 reads KGHDR; CDR2 reads SFDVKD. V was clipped by 4 bases and J by 3 bases; unmatched bases: 4. The CDR3 totals 15 residues. CDR3 region: CATSETGGLYNEQFF. The CDR3 coding sequence is TGTGCCACCAGTGAAACAGGGGGACTCTACAATGAGCAGTTCTTC.

The chain uses TRBV2 and TRBJ2-6; the D is unclear. This CDR3 has 13 residues. The V gene lost 7 bases and the J gene lost 1 base, with 5 bases spanning the gap. CDR1 is SNHLY, CDR2 FYNNEI, per germline. The CDR3 DNA sequence: TGTGCCAGCACTTTTTCTGGGGCCAACGTCCTGACTTTC. Its protein product is CASTFSGANVLTF.

The chain couples TRBV5-5 to TRBJ1-1; no clear D gene. The CDR3 loop spans 15 amino acids. The germline CDR1 and CDR2 sequences are SGHKS and YYEKEE (reference sequence). Trimming shortened V by 0 bases and J by 1 base, and 10 bases separated the two germline ends. Here the CDR3 reads CASSLAQRRNTEAFF. The CDR3 nucleotides are TGTGCCAGCAGCTTGGCACAGAGAAGGAACACTGAAGCTTTCTTT.

This chain links TRBV28 with TRBJ2-5; D not certain. CDR1 MDHEN and CDR2 SYDVKM come from the germline V gene. This CDR3 comprises 11 residues. V lost 3 bases to trimming and J lost 5 bases, with 4 bases between them. The CDR3 spells CASSFAETQYF. Here the CDR3 DNA reads TGTGCCAGCAGTTTCGCGGAGACCCAGTACTTC.

About this clone: This sample also contains other DNA sequences that code for the same CDR3. The chain combines TRBV28 with TRBJ1-1, with TRBD1 as a possible D gene (5 bases). Trimming pared 3 bases from V and 2 bases from J, leaving 7 bases between. Germline V lookup: CDR1 MDHEN, CDR2 SYDVKM. The CDR3 consists of 13 residues. The CDR3 nucleotides read TGTGCCAGCAGTTTGGGGGAAAACACTGAAGCTTTCTTT. Translation gives CASSLGENTEAFF.

V and J are TRBV7-8 and TRBJ1-1, with D possibly matching TRBD1 (5 bases). Deletions cut 2 bases from V and 1 base from J, with 11 bases between. Germline V gives CDR1 SGHVS, CDR2 FQNEAQ. The CDR3 runs to 15 residues. In nucleotides, the CDR3 is TGTGCCAGCAGCTTAAGGGGCGGGACGAACACTGAAGCTTTCTTT. Encoded protein: CASSLRGGTNTEAFF. The whole variable domain, remainder taken from reference TRBV7-8 and TRBJ1-1, is GAGVSQSPRYKVAKRGQDVALRCDPISGHVSLFWYQQALGQGPEFLTYFQNEAQLDKSGLPSDRFFAERPEGSVSTLKIQRTQQEDSAVYLCASSLRGGTNTEAFFGQGTRLTVV.

The chain employs TRBV28 and TRBJ1-1; D ambiguous. The germline gives CDR1 MDHEN, CDR2 SYDVKM. The V end was cut by 6 bases, the J end by 0 bases, with 14 bases between. The CDR3 is 15 amino acids. The CDR3 DNA sequence: TGTGCCAGCAGGCGATCCGACCGGGTGAACACTGAAGCTTTCTTT. Its protein product is CASRRSDRVNTEAFF. The full variable domain, rest sourced from reference TRBV28 and TRBJ1-1, is DVKVTQSSRYLVKRTGEKVFLECVQDMDHENMFWYRQDPGLGLRLIYFSYDVKMKEKGDIPEGYSVSREKKERFSLILESASTNQTSMYLCASRRSDRVNTEAFFGQGTRLTVV.

The V and J genes are TRBV25-1 and TRBJ1-2, with no clear D. Germline assignment: CDR1 MGHDK and CDR2 SYGVNS. This CDR3 is 13 amino acids long. With 2 bases removed from V and 4 bases from J, the gap between germline ends came to 8 bases. The CDR3 coding sequence is TGTGCCAGCAGTGAAGGGCACCCCTATGGCTACACCTTC. This sequence encodes CASSEGHPYGYTF.

The gene calls are TRBV9 and TRBJ2-7, with TRBD2 matching over 11 bases. The CDR3 is 15 amino acids. Germline CDR1 is SGDLS and CDR2 is YYNGEE. The junction had 2 bases not matched to a gene; V was cut back by 0 bases and J by 3 bases. The CDR3 DNA reads TGTGCCAGCAGCGTAGGGGGGACTAGCGGCTACGAGCAGTACTTC. Encoded protein: CASSVGGTSGYEQYF.

The CDR3 is CASRTNYGVANTEAFF. CDR3 nucleotide sequence: TGTGCCAGCAGAACAAATTATGGGGTCGCGAACACTGAAGCTTTCTTT. This chain joins TRBV28 and TRBJ1-1; D is uncertain. CDR1 and CDR2 from the germline V gene are MDHEN and SYDVKM. The CDR3 runs 16 residues. Trimming removed 6 bases from V and 1 base from J, with 18 bases in between.

The CDR3 protein is CASSVGVGQEAFF. For the CDR3, the DNA is TGTGCCAGCAGCGTAGGGGTGGGACAGGAAGCTTTCTTT. The chain employs TRBV9 and TRBJ1-1; the match to TRBD1 covers 7 bases. Germline V CDR1 and CDR2: SGDLS, YYNGEE. CDR3 length: 13 residues. Unmatched junction bases numbered 4, after V lost 0 bases and J lost 8 bases.

This chain uses TRBV6-5 with TRBJ1-5; weak D call: TRBD1 (5 bases). The CDR3 loop spans 13 amino acids. Germline V gene data show CDR1 as MNHEY and CDR2 as SVGAGI. The germline V and J ends were trimmed by 10 bases and 2 bases, with 12 bases remaining between them. CDR3 sequence (DNA): TGTGCCACTACAAAAGGGGGCAATCAGCCCCAGCATTTT. Amino acid sequence: CATTKGGNQPQHF.